These 8 T cell receptor beta chains were sequenced from one sample in a study of T cells after yellow fever vaccination. TCRdb reprocessed the 5' RACE reads with MiXCR, giving one entry per CDR3 protein. The data contain a few hundred thousand distinct CDR3 sequences, more than 5.5% of them singletons. The sample was PBMCs, taken 5 days after the yellow fever booster vaccination. The receptor set was obtained from a man aged 30 to 39 who received the YFV17D yellow fever vaccine.

This clonotype was recorded a few times. This sequence joins TRBV14 and TRBJ2-1; 8 bases align to TRBD1. This CDR3 spans 15 amino acids. CDR1 is SGHDN, CDR2 FVKESK, per germline. V was clipped by 1 base and J by 7 bases; unmatched bases: 6. CDR3 in amino acids: CASSQARTGLNEQFF. CDR3 coding DNA: TGTGCCAGCAGCCAAGCCCGGACAGGGTTGAATGAGCAGTTCTTC. The full variable domain, with the rest looked up from reference TRBV14 and TRBJ2-1, is EAGVTQFPSHSVIEKGQTVTLRCDPISGHDNLYWYRRVMGKEIKFLLHFVKESKQDESGMPNNRFLAERTGGTYSTLKVQPAELEDSGVYFCASSQARTGLNEQFFGPGTRLTVL.

This chain joins TRBV20-1 and TRBJ2-3; 8 bases match TRBD2. Germline V lookup: CDR1 DFQATT, CDR2 SNEGSKA (reference sequence). This CDR3 spans 12 amino acids. The V gene end was trimmed by 5 bases and the J gene end by 5 bases; junction bases not matched to a gene: 3. The CDR3 is CSAYRGGDTQYF. The CDR3 DNA sequence: TGCAGTGCTTACCGGGGGGGAGATACGCAGTATTTT.

This chain uses TRBV11-2 with TRBJ2-2; perhaps TRBD2 as D (5 bases). The germline gives CDR1 SGHAT, CDR2 FQNNGV. The CDR3 contains 14 residues. Trimming removed 7 bases from V and 2 bases from J, with 11 bases in between. This chain's CDR3 is CASKGAANTGELFF. CDR3 DNA: TGTGCCAGCAAGGGAGCGGCAAACACCGGGGAGCTGTTTTTT.

This clonotype was seen only a few times. This chain links TRBV20-1 with TRBJ2-3, with 10 bases aligning to TRBD1. Germline V gene sequence: CDR1 DFQATT, CDR2 SNEGSKA (reference sequence). The CDR3 consists of 14 residues. V gave up 4 bases and J gave up 7 bases; unmatched junction bases: 8. CDR3 sequence reads: CSAKDRGRGNTQYF. The CDR3 DNA follows: TGCAGTGCTAAAGACAGGGGGCGCGGGAATACGCAGTATTTT.

This clonotype was picked up a small number of times. V is TRBV5-1 and J is TRBJ1-5; the D is unclear. The CDR3 length is 15 residues. Trimming shortened V by 1 base and J by 3 bases, and 11 bases separated the two germline ends. CDR1 and CDR2 (germline): SGHRS, YFSETQ. The CDR3, as DNA: TGCGCCAGCAGCTTGAAACCGGGCCTCAATCAGCCCCAGCATTTT. It translates to CASSLKPGLNQPQHF.

The chain links TRBV14 to TRBJ2-1, with TRBD2 matching 16 bases. This CDR3 is 16 amino acids long. Trimming cost V 6 bases and J 8 bases; bases outside gene matches: 7. Germline V CDR1 and CDR2: SGHDN, FVKESK. The CDR3 reads CASSGTSGRALYEQFF. In nucleotides, the CDR3 is TGTGCCAGCAGTGGGACTAGCGGGAGGGCCTTGTATGAGCAGTTCTTC.

This clonotype was found many times. The V gene is TRBV10-3, the J gene TRBJ2-4, with TRBD2 as a possible D gene (5 bases). Trimming removed 8 bases from V and 6 bases from J, with 14 bases in between. The CDR3 contains 13 residues. Germline V gene data show CDR1 as ENHRY and CDR2 as SYGVKD. Here the CDR3 reads CAIQGGTGNIQYF. The CDR3 nucleotides read TGTGCCATCCAAGGAGGCACGGGAAACATTCAGTACTTC.

This clonotype has more than one count but fewer than ten. The rearrangement links TRBV5-1 to TRBJ2-3, with D perhaps TRBD1 or TRBD2 (5 bases each). The germline V gene has CDR1 SGHRS and CDR2 YFSETQ. V lost 6 bases and J lost 3, with 11 bases in between. The CDR3 is 13 residues long. The CDR3 loop is CASNVGRTDTQYF. The CDR3 region has the DNA TGCGCCAGCAATGTGGGACGGACAGATACGCAGTATTTT.